These 18 T cell receptor beta chains were sequenced from one sample in a study of neoadjuvant anti-PD-1 for oral cavity cancer. Generated by immunoSEQ multiplex PCR, the TCRdb table keeps only in-frame clones and is missing some. This sample has some 15,000 clones, with 55% to 85% found just once. The sequencing here drew on PBMCs, taken before nivolumab (anti-PD-1) treatment. The source of these receptors is a person aged 40 to 85 with oral cavity squamous cell carcinoma.

The genes are TRBV4-1 and TRBJ1-4; no clear D gene. CDR1 MGHRA and CDR2 YSYEKL come from the germline V gene. The CDR3 is made up of 15 amino acids. V was shortened by 6 bases and J by 4 bases, with 15 bases between the two germline ends. CDR3 nucleotides: TGCGCCAGCAGTCAAACTGGGGAGTTTAATGAAAAACTGTTTTTT. Protein: CASSQTGEFNEKLFF.

This clone was detected only a few times. The chain carries TRBV4-1 and TRBJ2-5, with 12 nucleotides matching TRBD2. Trimming removed 0 bases from V and 2 bases from J; junction bases left unmatched: 7. There are 18 residues in the CDR3. The V gene's germline CDR1 is MGHRA and CDR2 YSYEKL. DNA for the CDR3: TGCGCCAGCAGCCAAGATCTTGCCCTAGCGGGAGGGCAAGAGACCCAGTACTTC. This gives the protein CASSQDLALAGGQETQYF.

The chain uses TRBV28 and TRBJ2-1; D not certain. The CDR3 consists of 15 residues. CDR1 MDHEN and CDR2 SYDVKM come from the germline V gene. V lost 6 bases, J lost 2 bases, and 14 bases lay in between. CDR3 region: CASSAGTRTYNEQFF. CDR3 DNA: TGTGCCAGCAGCGCAGGAACAAGAACCTACAATGAGCAGTTCTTC.

The genes are TRBV20-1 and TRBJ2-5, with D hard to call. This CDR3 contains 11 residues. Trimming pared 0 bases from V and 7 bases from J, leaving 6 bases between. Germline CDR1 and CDR2: DFQATT and SNEGSKA (reference sequence). The CDR3 bases are TGCAGTGCTAGAGATATTAGGACCCAGTACTTC. This sequence encodes CSARDIRTQYF.

In this sample, this clone turned up a few times. The chain uses TRBV5-6 and TRBJ1-2, with D unresolved. Germline V lookup: CDR1 SGHDT, CDR2 YYEEEE. This CDR3 is built from 13 residues. V was trimmed by 0 bases and J by 0 bases, leaving 3 bases between them. Written as DNA, the CDR3 is TGTGCCAGCAGCTTGGACCCTAACTATGGCTACACCTTC. This sequence encodes CASSLDPNYGYTF.

The chain links TRBV9 to TRBJ1-1; D gene uncertain. The V and J ends lost 2 bases and 0 bases respectively, with 8 bases between them. The CDR3 length is 14 residues. Per the germline V gene, CDR1 is SGDLS and CDR2 is YYNGEE. The CDR3 protein is CASSVGTMNTEAFF. The CDR3 DNA reads TGTGCCAGCAGCGTCGGTACGATGAACACTGAAGCTTTCTTT.

This clone was seen just once. The chain carries TRBV5-4 and TRBJ2-1, with TRBD2 matching 7 bases. The CDR3 spans 14 residues. From germline, CDR1 is SGHNT and CDR2 YYREEE (reference sequence). Trimming at V came to 4 bases and at J to 8 bases, leaving 9 bases not matched to a gene. The CDR3 spells CASSRDAGVDEQFF. The CDR3 DNA follows: TGTGCCAGCAGCCGAGACGCGGGGGTTGATGAGCAGTTCTTC.

V is TRBV30 and J is TRBJ1-2, with a tentative D call TRBD1 (5 bases). Germline V CDR1 and CDR2: GTSNPN, SVGIG (reference sequence). The CDR3 has 13 residues. V lost 1 base to trimming and J lost 4 bases, with 10 bases between them. The DNA of the CDR3 is TGTGCCTGGAGTGGCCAGGGCTTCTATGGCTACACCTTC. Protein sequence: CAWSGQGFYGYTF. The full variable domain, in which reference TRBV30 and TRBJ1-2 provide the parts outside the CDR3, is SQTIHQWPATLVQPVGSPLSLECTVEGTSNPNLYWYRQAAGRGLQLLFYSVGIGQISSEVPQNLSASRPQDRQFILSSKKLLLSDSGFYLCAWSGQGFYGYTFGSGTRLTVV.

The V call is TRBV7-2, the J call TRBJ2-5; D is unresolved. The V end lost 5 bases, the J end lost 3 bases, and 16 bases lay between the germline ends. This CDR3 is 15 amino acids long. CDR1 and CDR2 (germline): SGHTA, FQGNSA. The CDR3 protein is CASSPSDPFKETQYF. The CDR3 nucleotides read TGTGCCAGCAGCCCGAGTGACCCATTTAAAGAGACCCAGTACTTC.

This clone was picked up a small number of times. The chain links TRBV7-2 to TRBJ2-2; TRBD2 agrees at 8 bases. The CDR3 covers 14 residues. Germline-derived CDR1 and CDR2 are SGHTA and FQGNSA. Trimming cost V 10 bases and J 0 bases; bases outside gene matches: 4. CDR3 sequence (DNA): TGTGCCAACCAGCGGGGGACGAACACCGGGGAGCTGTTTTTT. This codes for CANQRGTNTGELFF.

The chain joins TRBV10-3 to TRBJ2-1; D could derive from TRBD1 or TRBD2 (6 bases each). This CDR3 is 15 amino acids long. Germline CDR1 ENHRY, CDR2 SYGVKD. Trimming left V 2 bases short and J 0 bases short, with 8 bases between. CDR3 protein: CAISEEGGSYNEQFF. CDR3 nucleotides: TGTGCCATCAGTGAGGAGGGGGGCTCCTACAATGAGCAGTTCTTC.

The chain carries TRBV10-3 and TRBJ2-2; D gene uncertain. Germline CDR1 reads ENHRY; CDR2 reads SYGVKD. The ends were cut back, 2 bases at V and 4 bases at J, with 8 bases in the middle. CDR3 length equals 14 residues. This chain's CDR3 is CAISETETTGELFF. CDR3 coding DNA: TGTGCCATCAGTGAGACGGAGACCACCGGGGAGCTGTTTTTT.

The V and J genes are TRBV28 and TRBJ1-1; the D gene is possibly TRBD1 (6 bases). The CDR3 loop spans 15 amino acids. Germline V gene data show CDR1 as MDHEN and CDR2 as SYDVKM. The V gene lost 6 bases and the J gene lost 1 base, with 15 bases spanning the gap. The CDR3 loop is CASSEADRRNTEAFF. The CDR3 region has the DNA TGTGCCAGCAGCGAAGCCGACAGGAGGAACACTGAAGCTTTCTTT.

The rearrangement links TRBV7-2 to TRBJ2-5; D uncertain. CDR3 length equals 14 residues. The germline V and J ends were trimmed by 3 bases and 1 base, with 9 bases remaining between them. CDR1 is SGHTA, CDR2 FQGNSA, per germline. CDR3 nucleotide sequence: TGTGCCAGCAGCTTGTCCGTATTCCAAGAGACCCAGTACTTC. As protein: CASSLSVFQETQYF.

The chain carries TRBV5-1 and TRBJ1-1; maybe TRBD1 (6 bases). The CDR3 runs 15 residues. Germline values: CDR1 SGHRS, CDR2 YFSETQ. V dropped 4 bases and J dropped 6 bases, with 19 bases sitting between them. DNA of the CDR3: TGCGCCAGCAGCACCCCGACAGGCCCAGGCGCTGAAGCTTTCTTT. Its protein product is CASSTPTGPGAEAFF.

The genes are TRBV6-1 and TRBJ2-5, with D possibly being TRBD1 or TRBD2 (5 bases each). Looked up from germline, CDR1 is MNHNS and CDR2 is SASEGT. V gave up 1 base and J gave up 4 bases, with 10 bases separating them. The CDR3 is 14 amino acids. CDR3 coding DNA: TGTGCCAGCAGTGAAGAAGGGACCCCAGAGACCCAGTACTTC. Residues: CASSEEGTPETQYF.

The chain couples TRBV28 to TRBJ2-7; TRBD2 agrees at 11 bases. V lost 5 bases, J lost 3 bases, and 6 bases stayed unmatched. Germline CDR1 is MDHEN and CDR2 is SYDVKM. The CDR3 has 15 residues. CDR3 in DNA: TGTGCCAGCAGTGACCCCGGGACTAGCGGCTACGAGCAGTACTTC. Protein product: CASSDPGTSGYEQYF.

This rearrangement joins TRBV25-1 to TRBJ2-3; D is possibly TRBD1 or TRBD2 (6 bases each). The CDR3 extends over 13 amino acids. The germline gives CDR1 MGHDK, CDR2 SYGVNS. The V gene lost 3 bases and the J gene lost 6 bases, with 10 bases spanning the gap. The CDR3 spells CASSDLGGDTQYF. In DNA form, the CDR3 reads TGTGCCAGCAGTGACCTAGGGGGGGATACGCAGTATTTT.